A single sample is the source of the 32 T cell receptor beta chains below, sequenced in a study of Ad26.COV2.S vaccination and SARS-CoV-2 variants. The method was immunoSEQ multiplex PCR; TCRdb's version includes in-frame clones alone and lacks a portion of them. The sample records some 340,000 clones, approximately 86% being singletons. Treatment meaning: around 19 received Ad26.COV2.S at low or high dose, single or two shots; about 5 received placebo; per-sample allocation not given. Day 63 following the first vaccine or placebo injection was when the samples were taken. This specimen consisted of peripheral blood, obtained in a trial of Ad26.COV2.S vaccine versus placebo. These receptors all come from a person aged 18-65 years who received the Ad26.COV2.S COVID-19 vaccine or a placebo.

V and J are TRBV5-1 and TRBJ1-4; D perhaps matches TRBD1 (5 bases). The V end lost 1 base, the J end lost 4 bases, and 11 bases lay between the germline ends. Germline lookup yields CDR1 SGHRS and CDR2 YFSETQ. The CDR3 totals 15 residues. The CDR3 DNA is TGCGCCAGCAGCTTGATAGGGGCCCTTAATGAAAAACTGTTTTTT. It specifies CASSLIGALNEKLFF. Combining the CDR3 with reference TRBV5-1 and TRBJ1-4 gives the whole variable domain KAGVTQTPRYLIKTRGQQVTLSCSPISGHRSVSWYQQTPGQGLQFLFEYFSETQRNKGNFPGRFSGRQFSNSRSEMNVSTLELGDSALYLCASSLIGALNEKLFFGSGTQLSVL.

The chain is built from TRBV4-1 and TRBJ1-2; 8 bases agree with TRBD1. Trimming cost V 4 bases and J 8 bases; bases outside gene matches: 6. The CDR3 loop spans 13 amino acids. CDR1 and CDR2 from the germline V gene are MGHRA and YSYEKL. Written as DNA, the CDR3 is TGCGCCAGCAGCCGACAGGGGCGGTACGGCTACACCTTC. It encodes CASSRQGRYGYTF.

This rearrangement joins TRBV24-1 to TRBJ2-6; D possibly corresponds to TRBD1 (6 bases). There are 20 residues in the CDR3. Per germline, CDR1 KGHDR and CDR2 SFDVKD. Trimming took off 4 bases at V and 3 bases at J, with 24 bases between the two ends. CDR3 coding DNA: TGTGCCACCAGTGAGTCCCCGGGACACTATTCCCCCCTTGGGGCCAACGTCCTGACTTTC. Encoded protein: CATSESPGHYSPLGANVLTF.

This chain's CDR3 is CASSLGDRSGNTIYF. CDR3 DNA sequence: TGTGCCAGCAGTTTAGGGGACCGCTCTGGAAACACCATATATTTT. J is TRBJ1-3 and V is TRBV28; a possible D gene is TRBD1 (5 bases). Trimming left V 2 bases short and J 0 bases short, with 8 bases between. The CDR3 loop spans 15 amino acids. Per germline, CDR1 MDHEN and CDR2 SYDVKM. The variable domain in full, with the rest retrieved from reference TRBV28 and TRBJ1-3, is DVKVTQSSRYLVKRTGEKVFLECVQDMDHENMFWYRQDPGLGLRLIYFSYDVKMKEKGDIPEGYSVSREKKERFSLILESASTNQTSMYLCASSLGDRSGNTIYFGEGSWLTVV.

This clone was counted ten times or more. This chain's CDR3 is CASSRETPPRAFF. CDR3 bases: TGTGCCAGCAGCCGGGAGACCCCTCCGCGGGCTTTCTTT. The chain links TRBV28 to TRBJ1-1; no clear D gene. V lost 6 bases and J lost 11, with 19 bases in between. The CDR3 has 13 residues. CDR1 and CDR2 from the germline V gene are MDHEN and SYDVKM.

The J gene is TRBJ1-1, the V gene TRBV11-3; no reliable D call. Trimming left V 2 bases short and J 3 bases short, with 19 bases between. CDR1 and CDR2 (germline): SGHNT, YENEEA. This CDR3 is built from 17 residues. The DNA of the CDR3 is TGTGCCAGCAGCTTATCTTATTGGACCTCAGTGGACACTGAAGCTTTCTTT. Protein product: CASSLSYWTSVDTEAFF.

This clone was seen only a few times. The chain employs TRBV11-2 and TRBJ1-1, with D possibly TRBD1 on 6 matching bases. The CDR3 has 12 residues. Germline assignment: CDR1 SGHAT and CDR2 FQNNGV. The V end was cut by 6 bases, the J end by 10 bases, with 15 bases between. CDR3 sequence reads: CASREGGDLAFF. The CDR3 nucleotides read TGTGCCAGCAGAGAAGGGGGAGATTTAGCTTTCTTT.

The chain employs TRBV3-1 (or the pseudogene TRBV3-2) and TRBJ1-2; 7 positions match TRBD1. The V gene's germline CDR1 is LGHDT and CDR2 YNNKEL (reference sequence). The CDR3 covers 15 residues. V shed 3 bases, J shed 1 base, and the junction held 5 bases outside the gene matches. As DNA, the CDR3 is TGTGCCAGCAGCCACCGGGACAGATTTAACTATGGCTACACCTTC. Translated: CASSHRDRFNYGYTF.

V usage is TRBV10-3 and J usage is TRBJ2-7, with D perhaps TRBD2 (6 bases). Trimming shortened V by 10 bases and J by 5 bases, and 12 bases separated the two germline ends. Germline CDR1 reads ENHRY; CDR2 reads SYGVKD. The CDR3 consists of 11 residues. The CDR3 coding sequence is TGTGCCACCGCCGGGAGAGACGAGCAGTACTTC. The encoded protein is CATAGRDEQYF.

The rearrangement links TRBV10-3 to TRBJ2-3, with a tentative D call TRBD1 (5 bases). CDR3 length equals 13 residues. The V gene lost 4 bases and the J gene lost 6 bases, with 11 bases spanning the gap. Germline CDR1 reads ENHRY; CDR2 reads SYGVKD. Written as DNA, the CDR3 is TGTGCCATCAGTGCCCAGGGTTCCGATACGCAGTATTTT. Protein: CAISAQGSDTQYF.

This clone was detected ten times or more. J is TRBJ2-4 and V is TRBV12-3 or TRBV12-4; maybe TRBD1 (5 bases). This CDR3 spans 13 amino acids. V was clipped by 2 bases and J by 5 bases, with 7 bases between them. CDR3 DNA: TGTGCCAGCAGTTTAACAGGCCAAAACATTCAGTACTTC. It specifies CASSLTGQNIQYF.

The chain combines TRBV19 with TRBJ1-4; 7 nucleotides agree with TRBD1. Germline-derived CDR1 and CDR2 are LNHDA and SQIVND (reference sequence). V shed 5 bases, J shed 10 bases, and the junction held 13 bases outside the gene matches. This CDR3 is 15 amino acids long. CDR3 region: CASSPVTGKSGKLFF. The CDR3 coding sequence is TGTGCCAGTAGTCCAGTGACAGGGAAATCGGGAAAACTGTTTTTT. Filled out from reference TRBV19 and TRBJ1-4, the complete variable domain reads DGGITQSPKYLFRKEGQNVTLSCEQNLNHDAMYWYRQDPGQGLRLIYYSQIVNDFQKGDIAEGYSVSREKKESFPLTVTSAQKNPTAFYLCASSPVTGKSGKLFFGSGTQLSVL.

In DNA form, the CDR3 reads TGTGCCAGCAGCCCCCGTAGTAAGGGAGAGCAGTACTTC. Its protein is CASSPRSKGEQYF. The chain combines TRBV7-3 with TRBJ2-7; no clear D. CDR3 length: 13 amino acids. The germline CDR1 and CDR2 sequences are SGHTA and FQGTGA. V was cut by 5 bases and J by 7 bases, with 15 bases left in between.

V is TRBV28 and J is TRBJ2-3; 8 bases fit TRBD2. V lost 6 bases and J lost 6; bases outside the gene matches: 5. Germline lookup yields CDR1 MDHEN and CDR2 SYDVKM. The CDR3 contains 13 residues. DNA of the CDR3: TGTGCCAGCAGGTTAGCGGGGTTGGATACGCAGTATTTT. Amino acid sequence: CASRLAGLDTQYF.

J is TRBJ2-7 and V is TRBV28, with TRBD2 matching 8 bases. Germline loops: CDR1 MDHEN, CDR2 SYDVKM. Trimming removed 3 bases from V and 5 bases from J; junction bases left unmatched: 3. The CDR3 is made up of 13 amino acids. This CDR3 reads CASSLSSGNEQYF. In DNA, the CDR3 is TGTGCCAGCAGTTTGAGTAGCGGGAACGAGCAGTACTTC. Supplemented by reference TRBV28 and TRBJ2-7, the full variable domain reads DVKVTQSSRYLVKRTGEKVFLECVQDMDHENMFWYRQDPGLGLRLIYFSYDVKMKEKGDIPEGYSVSREKKERFSLILESASTNQTSMYLCASSLSSGNEQYFGPGTRLTVT.

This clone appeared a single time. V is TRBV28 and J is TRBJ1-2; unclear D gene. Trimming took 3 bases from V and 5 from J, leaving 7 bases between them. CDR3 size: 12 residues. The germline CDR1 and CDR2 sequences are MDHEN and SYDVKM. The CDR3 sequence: CASSLSVYGYTF. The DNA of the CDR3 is TGTGCCAGCAGTTTGTCAGTTTATGGCTACACCTTC.

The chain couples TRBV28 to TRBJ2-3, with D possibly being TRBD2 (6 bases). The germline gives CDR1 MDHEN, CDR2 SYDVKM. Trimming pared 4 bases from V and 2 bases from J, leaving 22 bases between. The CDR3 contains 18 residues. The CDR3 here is CASSSQISGVVATDTQYF. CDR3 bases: TGTGCCAGCAGTTCTCAAATTAGCGGAGTCGTGGCCACAGATACGCAGTATTTT.

CDR3 protein: CASSLVGRTLNTEAFF. The CDR3 coding sequence is TGTGCCAGCAGCTTGGTCGGCAGGACGCTTAACACTGAAGCTTTCTTT. The chain employs TRBV5-4 and TRBJ1-1; the D is unclear. V shed 0 bases and J shed 2 bases, with 14 bases lying between them. CDR1 is SGHNT, CDR2 YYREEE, per germline (reference sequence). The CDR3 loop spans 16 amino acids.

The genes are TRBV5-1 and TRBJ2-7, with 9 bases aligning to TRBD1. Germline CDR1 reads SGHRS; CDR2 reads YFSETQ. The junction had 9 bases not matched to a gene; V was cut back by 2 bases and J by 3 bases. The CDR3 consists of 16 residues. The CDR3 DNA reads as TGCGCCAGCAGCTTCCGAGGCGTGGACAGGGGCTACGAGCAGTACTTC. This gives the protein CASSFRGVDRGYEQYF. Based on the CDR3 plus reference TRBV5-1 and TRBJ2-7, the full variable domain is KAGVTQTPRYLIKTRGQQVTLSCSPISGHRSVSWYQQTPGQGLQFLFEYFSETQRNKGNFPGRFSGRQFSNSRSEMNVSTLELGDSALYLCASSFRGVDRGYEQYFGPGTRLTVT.

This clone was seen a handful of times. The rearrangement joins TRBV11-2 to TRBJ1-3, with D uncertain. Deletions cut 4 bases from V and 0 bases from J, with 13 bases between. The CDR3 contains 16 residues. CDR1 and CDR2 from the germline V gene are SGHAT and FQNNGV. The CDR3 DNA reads TGTGCCAGCAGCTCTACAACAGCGAGCTCTGGAAACACCATATATTTT. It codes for CASSSTTASSGNTIYF.

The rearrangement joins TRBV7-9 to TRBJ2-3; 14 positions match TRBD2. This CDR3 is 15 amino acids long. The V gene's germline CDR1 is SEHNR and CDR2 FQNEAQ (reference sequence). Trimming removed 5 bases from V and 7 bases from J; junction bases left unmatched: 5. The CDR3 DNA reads TGTGCCAGCAGCCGACTAGCGGGGGGGCCTAATACGCAGTATTTT. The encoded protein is CASSRLAGGPNTQYF. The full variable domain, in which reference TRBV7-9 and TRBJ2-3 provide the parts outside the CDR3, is DTGVSQNPRHKITKRGQNVTFRCDPISEHNRLYWYRQTLGQGPEFLTYFQNEAQLEKSRLLSDRFSAERPKGSFSTLEIQRTEQGDSAMYLCASSRLAGGPNTQYFGPGTRLTVL.

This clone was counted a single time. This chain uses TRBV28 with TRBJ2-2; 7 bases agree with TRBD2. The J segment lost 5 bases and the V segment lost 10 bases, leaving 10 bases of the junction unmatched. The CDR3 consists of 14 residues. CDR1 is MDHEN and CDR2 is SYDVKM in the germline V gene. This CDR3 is CATHHSGPTGELFF. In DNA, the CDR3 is TGTGCCACCCATCATAGCGGGCCGACCGGGGAGCTGTTTTTT. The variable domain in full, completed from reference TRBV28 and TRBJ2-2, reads DVKVTQSSRYLVKRTGEKVFLECVQDMDHENMFWYRQDPGLGLRLIYFSYDVKMKEKGDIPEGYSVSREKKERFSLILESASTNQTSMYLCATHHSGPTGELFFGEGSRLTVL.

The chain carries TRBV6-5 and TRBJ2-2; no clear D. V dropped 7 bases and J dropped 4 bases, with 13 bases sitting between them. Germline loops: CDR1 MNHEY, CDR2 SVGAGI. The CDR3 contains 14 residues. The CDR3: CASNRASITGELFF. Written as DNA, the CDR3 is TGTGCCAGCAATAGGGCATCCATCACCGGGGAGCTGTTTTTT.

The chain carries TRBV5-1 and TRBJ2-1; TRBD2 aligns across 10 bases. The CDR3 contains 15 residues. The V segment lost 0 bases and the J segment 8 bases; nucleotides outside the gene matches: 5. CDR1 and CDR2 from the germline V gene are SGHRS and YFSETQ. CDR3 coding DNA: TGCGCCAGCAGCTTGGGTGGACTAGCGGATCATGAGCAGTTCTTC. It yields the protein CASSLGGLADHEQFF.

The CDR3 sequence: CASSLWSGGAETDTQYF. The CDR3 bases are TGCGCCAGCAGCTTGTGGAGCGGGGGGGCCGAAACAGATACGCAGTATTTT. The chain couples TRBV5-1 to TRBJ2-3; 10 positions agree with TRBD2. Germline-derived CDR1 and CDR2 are SGHRS and YFSETQ. This CDR3 has 17 residues. V lost 1 base to trimming and J lost 3 bases; unmatched junction nucleotides: 8.

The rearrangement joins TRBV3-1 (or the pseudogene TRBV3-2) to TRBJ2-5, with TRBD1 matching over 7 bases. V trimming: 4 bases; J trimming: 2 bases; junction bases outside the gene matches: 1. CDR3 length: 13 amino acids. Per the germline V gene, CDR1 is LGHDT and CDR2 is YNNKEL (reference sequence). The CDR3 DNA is TGTGCCAGCAGCCGGGACAGTCAAGAGACCCAGTACTTC. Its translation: CASSRDSQETQYF.

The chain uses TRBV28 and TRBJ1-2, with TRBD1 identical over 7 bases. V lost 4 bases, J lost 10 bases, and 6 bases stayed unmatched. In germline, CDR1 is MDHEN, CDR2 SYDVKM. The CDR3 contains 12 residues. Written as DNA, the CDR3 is TGTGCCAGCAGTTCAAGGACAGGTTACTACACCTTC. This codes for CASSSRTGYYTF.

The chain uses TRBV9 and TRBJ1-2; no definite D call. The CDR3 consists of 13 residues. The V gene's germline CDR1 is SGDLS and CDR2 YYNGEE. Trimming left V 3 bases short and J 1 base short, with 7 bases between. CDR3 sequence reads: CASSALGNYGYTF. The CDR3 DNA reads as TGTGCCAGCAGCGCTCTAGGTAACTATGGCTACACCTTC. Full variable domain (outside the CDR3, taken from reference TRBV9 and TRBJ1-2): DSGVTQTPKHLITATGQRVTLRCSPRSGDLSVYWYQQSLDQGLQFLIQYYNGEERAKGNILERFSAQQFPDLHSELNLSSLELGDSALYFCASSALGNYGYTFGSGTRLTVV.

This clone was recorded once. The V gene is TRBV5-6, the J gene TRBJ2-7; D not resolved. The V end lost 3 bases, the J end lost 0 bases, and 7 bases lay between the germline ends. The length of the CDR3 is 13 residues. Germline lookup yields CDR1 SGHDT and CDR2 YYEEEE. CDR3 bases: TGTGCCAGCAGCTCCCGTAACTCCTACGAGCAGTACTTC. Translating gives CASSSRNSYEQYF.

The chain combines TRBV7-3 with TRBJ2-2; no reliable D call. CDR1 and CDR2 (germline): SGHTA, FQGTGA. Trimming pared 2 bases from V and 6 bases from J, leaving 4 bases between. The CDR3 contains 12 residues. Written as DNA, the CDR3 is TGTGCCAGCAGCTTAGGAGCCGGGGAGCTGTTTTTT. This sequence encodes CASSLGAGELFF.

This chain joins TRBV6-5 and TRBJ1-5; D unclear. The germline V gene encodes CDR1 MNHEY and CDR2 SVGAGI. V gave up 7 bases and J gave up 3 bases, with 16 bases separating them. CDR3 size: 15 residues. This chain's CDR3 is CASKNSPAFNQPQHF. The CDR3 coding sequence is TGTGCCAGCAAGAACAGTCCAGCTTTCAATCAGCCCCAGCATTTT.

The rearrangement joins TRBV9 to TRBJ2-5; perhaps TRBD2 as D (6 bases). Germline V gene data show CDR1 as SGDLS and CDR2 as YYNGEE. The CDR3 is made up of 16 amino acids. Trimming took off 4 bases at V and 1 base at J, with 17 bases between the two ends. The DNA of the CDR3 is TGTGCCAGCAGCCCCTGGGCGGGGAGTCGCCAAGAGACCCAGTACTTC. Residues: CASSPWAGSRQETQYF.